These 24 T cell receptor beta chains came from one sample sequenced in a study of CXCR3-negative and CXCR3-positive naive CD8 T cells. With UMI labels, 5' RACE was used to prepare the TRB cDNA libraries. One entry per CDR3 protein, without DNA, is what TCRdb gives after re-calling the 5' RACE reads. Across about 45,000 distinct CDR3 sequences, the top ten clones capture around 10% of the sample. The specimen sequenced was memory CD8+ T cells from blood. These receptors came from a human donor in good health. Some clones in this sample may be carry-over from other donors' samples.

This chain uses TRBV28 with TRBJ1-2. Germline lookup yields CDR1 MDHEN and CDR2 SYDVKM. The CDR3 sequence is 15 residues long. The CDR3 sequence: CASSFAADLNYGYTF.

CDR3 sequence: CASSEAAGSYNEQFF. V is TRBV6-1 and J is TRBJ2-1; checking the TCRdb D call of TRBD2 is not possible without DNA. The length of the CDR3 is 15 residues. In germline, CDR1 is MNHNS, CDR2 SASEGT.

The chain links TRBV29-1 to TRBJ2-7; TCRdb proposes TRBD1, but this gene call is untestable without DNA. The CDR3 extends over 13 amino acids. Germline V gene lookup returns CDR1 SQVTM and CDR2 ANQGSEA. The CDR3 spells CSVFTDKAYEQYF.

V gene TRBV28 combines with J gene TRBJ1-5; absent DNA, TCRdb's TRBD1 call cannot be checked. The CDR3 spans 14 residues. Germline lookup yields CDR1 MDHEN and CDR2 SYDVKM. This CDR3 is CASSPEGGNQPQHF.

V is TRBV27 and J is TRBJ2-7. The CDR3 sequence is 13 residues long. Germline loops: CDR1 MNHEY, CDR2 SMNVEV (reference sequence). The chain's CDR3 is CASSQRSSYEQYF.

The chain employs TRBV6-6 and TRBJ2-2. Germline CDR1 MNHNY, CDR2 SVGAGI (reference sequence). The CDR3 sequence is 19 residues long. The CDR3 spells CASSYSMGLDVKNTGELFF.

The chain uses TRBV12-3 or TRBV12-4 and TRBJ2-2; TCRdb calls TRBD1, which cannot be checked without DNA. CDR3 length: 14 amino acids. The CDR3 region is CASRKTGAGGELFF.

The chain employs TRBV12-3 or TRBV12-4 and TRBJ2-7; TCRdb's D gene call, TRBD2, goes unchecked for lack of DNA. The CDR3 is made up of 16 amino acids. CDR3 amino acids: CASSPRLPEDGYEQYF.

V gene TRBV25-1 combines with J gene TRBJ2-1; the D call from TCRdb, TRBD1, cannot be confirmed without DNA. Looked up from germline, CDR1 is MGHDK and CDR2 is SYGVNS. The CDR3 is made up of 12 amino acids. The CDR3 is CASRGKRGQQFF.

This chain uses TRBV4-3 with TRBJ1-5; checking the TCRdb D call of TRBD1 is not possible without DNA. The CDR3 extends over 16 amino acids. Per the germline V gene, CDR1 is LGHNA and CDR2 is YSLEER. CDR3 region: CASSQDYRGSNQPQHF.

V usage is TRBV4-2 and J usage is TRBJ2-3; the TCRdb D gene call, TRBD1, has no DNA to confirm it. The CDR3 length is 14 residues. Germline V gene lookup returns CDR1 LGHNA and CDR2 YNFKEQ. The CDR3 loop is CASSQAGPTDTQYF.

The CDR3 here is CASSDSDNTEAFF. The chain has TRBV6-4 and TRBJ1-1. CDR1 and CDR2 from the germline V gene are MRHNA and SNTAGT. The CDR3 extends over 13 amino acids.

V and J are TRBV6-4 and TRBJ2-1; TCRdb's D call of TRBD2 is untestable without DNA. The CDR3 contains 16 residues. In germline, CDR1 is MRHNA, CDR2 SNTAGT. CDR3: CASSDSISGGYNEQFF.

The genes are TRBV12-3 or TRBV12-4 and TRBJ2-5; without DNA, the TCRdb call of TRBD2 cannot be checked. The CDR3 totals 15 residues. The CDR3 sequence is CASSGLAVFEETQYF.

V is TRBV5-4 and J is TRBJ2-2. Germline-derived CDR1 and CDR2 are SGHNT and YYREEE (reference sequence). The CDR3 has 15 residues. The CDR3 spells CASSLGQGYTGELFF.

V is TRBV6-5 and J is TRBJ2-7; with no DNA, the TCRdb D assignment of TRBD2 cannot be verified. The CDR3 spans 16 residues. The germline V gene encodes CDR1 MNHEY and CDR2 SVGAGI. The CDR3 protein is CATQNMLATSSYEQYF.

CDR3 in amino acids: CASSHIIGNTEAFF. The chain recombines TRBV14 with TRBJ1-1. CDR3 length equals 14 residues. Germline CDR1 reads SGHDN; CDR2 reads FVKESK.

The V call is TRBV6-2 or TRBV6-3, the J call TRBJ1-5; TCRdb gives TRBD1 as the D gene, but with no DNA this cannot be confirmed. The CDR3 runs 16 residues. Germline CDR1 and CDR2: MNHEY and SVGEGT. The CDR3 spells CASSQLQGSWDQPQHF.

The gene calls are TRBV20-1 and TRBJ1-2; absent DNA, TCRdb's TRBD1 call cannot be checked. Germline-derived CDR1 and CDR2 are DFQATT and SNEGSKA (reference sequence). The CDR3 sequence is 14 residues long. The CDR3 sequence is CSAVTGEMTYGYTF.

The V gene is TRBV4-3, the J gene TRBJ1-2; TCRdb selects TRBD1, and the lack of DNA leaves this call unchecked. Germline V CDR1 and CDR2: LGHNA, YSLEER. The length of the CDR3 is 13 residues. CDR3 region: CASSPTGGEGYTF.

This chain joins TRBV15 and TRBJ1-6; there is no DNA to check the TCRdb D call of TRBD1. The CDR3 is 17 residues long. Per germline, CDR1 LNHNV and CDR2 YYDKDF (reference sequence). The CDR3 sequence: CATSRPPVGAGNSPLHF.

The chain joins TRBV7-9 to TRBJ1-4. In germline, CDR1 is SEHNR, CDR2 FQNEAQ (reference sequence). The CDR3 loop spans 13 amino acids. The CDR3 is CASSLNINEKLFF.

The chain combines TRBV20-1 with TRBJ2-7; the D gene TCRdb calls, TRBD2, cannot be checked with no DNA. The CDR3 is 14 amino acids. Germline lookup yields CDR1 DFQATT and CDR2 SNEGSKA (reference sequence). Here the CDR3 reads CSARGLAGLYEQYF.

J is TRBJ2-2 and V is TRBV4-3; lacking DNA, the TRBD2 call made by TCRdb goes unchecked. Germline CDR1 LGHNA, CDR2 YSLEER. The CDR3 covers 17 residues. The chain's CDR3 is CASSQDASGGAIGELFF.